These 13 T cell receptor beta chains were sequenced from one sample in a study of regulatory T cells in long-lasting Graves disease (dated by TCRdb to about 2021). Libraries were made using multiplex PCR. The sequencer listed for this sample is Illumina HiSeq 4000. iRepertoire HTBI primers and Arm-PCR amplification of CDR3 regions were used to construct TCR beta libraries. Using fastp at Q25 and MiXCR, TCRdb reprocessed the public reads and kept productive beta chains. Here each entry gathers all rows of one CDR3 protein and keeps the most common genes and DNA. For this sample the table gives 620,000 or so distinct CDR3 sequences, of which roughly 15% were detected only once. The ten biggest clones cover about 18% of the sample. The sample's time point label, decoded: newly diagnosed GD, antithyroid drugs for less than 3 months. RNA was extracted from PBMCs in TRIzol for both TCR sequencing and RNA sequencing.

This sample was also put to use in a study of T cells in Graves' hyperthyroidism and ophthalmopathy.

Sequencing was performed on peripheral blood mononuclear cells (PBMCs), taken at new diagnosis, from a patient treated with antithyroid drugs. Source of these receptors: a woman in her 30s with Graves disease. Donor details come from another sample of the same person, matched by shared clones.

This clonotype was observed many times. The chain links TRBV7-3 to TRBJ2-1, with TRBD2 identical over 10 bases. With V trimmed by 2 bases and J by 8 bases, 12 bases remained unmatched. This CDR3 contains 17 residues. Germline V gene lookup returns CDR1 SGHTA and CDR2 FQGTGA. CDR3: CASSLGLAGALGDEQFF. CDR3 bases: TGTGCCAGCAGCTTAGGGCTAGCGGGAGCCTTGGGGGATGAGCAGTTCTTC.

The rearrangement joins TRBV10-3 to TRBJ2-1; D might be TRBD2 (6 bases). Trimming removed 2 bases at V and 13 bases at J, with 18 bases between. The CDR3 runs 14 residues. CDR1 is ENHRY and CDR2 is SYGVKD in the germline V gene. The CDR3 sequence: CAISEGTVPMSQFF. CDR3 DNA sequence: TGTGCCATCAGTGAGGGGACTGTCCCAATGAGTCAGTTCTTC.

This clonotype has at least ten counts. The rearrangement links TRBV28 to TRBJ1-2; D not resolved. CDR1 is MDHEN, CDR2 SYDVKM, per germline. The V end lost 8 bases, the J end lost 3 bases, and 10 bases lay between the germline ends. CDR3 length: 12 amino acids. DNA for the CDR3: TGTGCCAGCGGTACGGGAGACTATGGCTACACCTTC. Protein: CASGTGDYGYTF.

As concerns this clonotype: A much larger clonotype is one base distant, so this may be a read error. The missing conserved phenylalanine or tryptophan at the end of this CDR3 makes a read error likely. V is TRBV28 and J is TRBJ2-3; D call uncertain. The CDR3 runs 15 residues. Germline values: CDR1 MDHEN, CDR2 SYDVKM. Trimming removed 1 base at V and 0 bases at J, with 8 bases between. Here the CDR3 reads CASSLYDTSTDTQYS. The CDR3 nucleotides read TGTGCCAGCAGTTTATACGACACTAGCACAGATACGCAGTATTCT.

This clonotype was detected ten times or more. This rearrangement joins TRBV7-2 to TRBJ1-5; 11 positions agree with TRBD1. CDR1 and CDR2 (germline): SGHTA, FQGNSA. This CDR3 spans 18 amino acids. V lost 2 bases and J lost 3; bases outside the gene matches: 9. DNA of the CDR3: TGTGCCAGCAGCTTACAGCGGACAGGGGGCACGATCAATCAGCCCCAGCATTTT. Translation gives CASSLQRTGGTINQPQHF.

This clonotype has ten or more counts. One end of the junction fails to match germline, which may point to a read error. This chain uses TRBV7-2 with TRBJ2-2, with D perhaps matching TRBD1 or TRBD2 (5 bases each). CDR3 length equals 12 residues. Germline CDR1 is SGHTA and CDR2 is FQGNSA. The CDR3 reads CDRGVEVGELFF. The DNA for the CDR3 is TGCGACCGGGGCGTGGAAGTCGGGGAGCTGTTTTTT. Drawing the rest from reference TRBV7-2 and TRBJ2-2, the complete variable domain is GAGVSQSPSNKVTEKGKDVELRCDPISGHTALYWYRQSLGQGLEFLIYFQGNSAPDKSGLPSDRFSAERTGGSVSTLTIQRTQQEDSAVYLCDRGVEVGELFFGEGSRLTVL.

About this clonotype: A read error may be the cause here, since a much bigger clone is one base away. The CDR3 nucleotides are TGTGCCAGCAGTCCCCTAGGACTTATGAACACTGAAGCTTTCTTT. Translation: CASSPLGLMNTEAFF. The rearrangement joins TRBV28 to TRBJ1-1; D remains unclear. The CDR3 length is 15 residues. Germline CDR1 MDHEN, CDR2 SYDVKM. The V and J ends lost 5 bases and 0 bases respectively, with 13 bases between them.

The rearrangement links TRBV14 to TRBJ2-7, with 9 positions matching TRBD1. CDR3 length: 17 residues. Germline trimming cut 4 bases from V and 1 base from J; bases unmatched to any gene: 11. Looked up from germline, CDR1 is SGHDN and CDR2 is FVKESK. CDR3 protein: CASSPQGQGLMSYEQYF. DNA for the CDR3: TGTGCCAGCAGCCCCCAGGGACAGGGACTTATGTCCTACGAGCAGTACTTC.

This clonotype came up many times. The V call is TRBV28, the J call TRBJ1-1; D remains unclear. CDR1 MDHEN and CDR2 SYDVKM come from the germline V gene. The V and J ends lost 6 bases and 8 bases respectively, with 19 bases between them. This CDR3 is built from 14 residues. CDR3 residues: CASRGGEPKEEAFF. The DNA for the CDR3 is TGTGCCAGCAGGGGCGGCGAACCTAAAGAAGAAGCTTTCTTT.

The V call is TRBV7-9, the J call TRBJ2-3; no definite D call. The CDR3 sequence is 12 residues long. V dropped 3 bases and J dropped 3 bases, with 4 bases sitting between them. Germline V gives CDR1 SEHNR, CDR2 FQNEAQ (reference sequence). This chain's CDR3 is CASSFITDTQYF. CDR3 nucleotide sequence: TGTGCCAGCAGCTTCATTACAGATACGCAGTATTTT.

This clonotype has just a few counts. The V and J genes are TRBV13 and TRBJ2-1, with 9 positions matching TRBD2. The junction had 8 bases not matched to a gene; V was cut back by 3 bases and J by 8 bases. Germline V CDR1 and CDR2: PRHDT, FYEKMQ (reference sequence). This CDR3 region has 15 residues. CDR3 sequence (DNA): TGTGCCAGCAGCTTTAGCGGGAGTCTCGGGGATGAGCAGTTCTTC. It translates to CASSFSGSLGDEQFF.

This clonotype was seen repeatedly, ten times or more. The chain has TRBV7-8 and TRBJ2-7, with TRBD2 matching 8 bases. Germline V gene data show CDR1 as SGHVS and CDR2 as FQNEAQ. Trimming took 10 bases from V and 5 from J; bases not matched to a gene: 13. The CDR3 totals 14 residues. DNA of the CDR3: TGTGCCACTAGTGGCACGGCGGGAGGCAACGAGCAGTACTTC. The encoded protein is CATSGTAGGNEQYF.

Points on this clonotype: Its ends do not fully match the called genes, so a read error is possible. In nucleotides, the CDR3 is TGTGCCAGCGGCTTAGCCGTTAGCGGGGCTACCACAGATACGCAGTATTTT. Amino acid sequence: CASGLAVSGATTDTQYF. V usage is TRBV7-6 and J usage is TRBJ2-3; 8 bases fit TRBD2. CDR3 length: 17 residues. Germline V gene lookup returns CDR1 SGHVS and CDR2 FNYEAQ.